Given below is one TCR beta chain in context. This clone's antigen is unknown. There are no base qualities to consult, and no much larger clone falls within one base. The CDR3 sequence holds 18 residues, the cysteine and phenylalanine included. CDR3 DNA only is kept here, 54 bases in frame from base 1. From V the trimming removes 0 bases and from J it removes 5 bases, while the gene matches leave 14 bases of the junction unaccounted for. According to the germline V gene, CDR1 reads SGDLS and CDR2 reads YYNGEE. High-throughput TCR beta sequencing profiled peripheral blood CD8+ and CD4+ T cells from healthy donors, Susac syndrome patients and multiple sclerosis patients. The Susac syndrome patients fulfilled recently defined diagnostic criteria for definite or probable disease. CD8+ TEMRA cells were enriched by FACS, while bulk CD8+ and CD4+ T cells were purified by magnetic negative isolation. Blood was collected in EDTA tubes and processed within 24 hours, with PBMCs isolated through density gradient centrifugation. PBMCs intended for TCR sequencing were cryopreserved in liquid nitrogen and were subsequently thawed in a 37 degrees C water bath. The sorted or isolated CD4+, CD8+ and CD8+ TEMRA cells reached a purity of at least 90%.

The record originates from a study of CD8 T cells in Susac syndrome (dated by TCRdb to between 2019 and 2020). About the investigation overall: Among the Susac syndrome patients who were sequenced, clinically active disease was present in about six and clinical remission was observed in fewer than 10. At blood withdrawal, Susac syndrome patients were therapy-naive, treated with corticosteroids (with IVIg additionally given to some), or treated with IVIg alone. Repertoire sequencing was used to test whether CD8+ T cell activation and differentiation in Susac syndrome was antigen driven.

Study-wide findings and limitations: No clonal expansion was detected in the CD4+ T cell repertoire of Susac syndrome patients. The number of individuals in the TCR sequencing and HLA analysis was recognized as being relatively small.

RNA was extracted using the RNeasy kit, and about 0.5 to 1 ug of the RNA was reverse transcribed with random hexamers. TCR beta CDR3 regions were amplified with the immunoSEQ multiplex PCR assay covering 54 Vbeta and 13 Jbeta segments. PCR amplification bias was corrected using a synthetic template baseline for primer optimization and computational correction. On the study's bioinformatics: Reads were assigned to V, D and J genes according to IMGT and analyzed in immunoSEQ Analyzer, with only productive sequences retained. Clonality was calculated as one minus the Shannon entropy normalized by log2 of the number of productive unique sequences. For each patient and control, public and private clones were evaluated among the 100 most prevalent clones. A clone was defined as Susac-specific if it was absent from the healthy and MS cohorts, from about a thousand published viral clones and from other ImmuneACCESS disease sequences. Through fastp at Q25 and MiXCR, TCRdb rebuilt clones from the public reads, retaining in-frame beta chains. Each record represents a unique CDR3 protein, reported with the most common genes and DNA among its rows. The V and J calls were determined by TCRdb, not by the authors. In this sample the table shows under 200,000 distinct CDR3 sequences, roughly 94% of which occur a single time. The ten largest clonotypes hold roughly 0.12% of the sample.

What was sequenced was CD4+ T cells from PBMCs. This receptor was identified in a human donor with Susac syndrome. The rearranged segments are TRBV9 and TRBJ1-2; 9 central nucleotides agree with TRBD1. The nucleotides read TGTGCCAGCAGCGTAGGGCCGACAGGGGGAAGGGCTGCGTATGGCTACACCTTC. Its translation reads: CASSVGPTGGRAAYGYTF.